One and the same sample provided the 13 T cell receptor beta chains below, sequenced in a study of identical twins. Each CDR3 protein is one row after TCRdb ran MiXCR on the 5' RACE reads. The data contain hundreds of thousands of distinct CDR3 sequences, approximately 6.1% of them seen just once; the ten biggest clones take up 1.5% to 2%. Material: naive T cells sorted from blood. The receptor source for this set is a man between 18 and 29 years old in good health.

The sample holds many counts of this clonotype. This chain uses TRBV29-1 with TRBJ2-1; D ambiguous. Germline CDR1 reads SQVTM; CDR2 reads ANQGSEA. The CDR3 runs 11 residues. With 6 bases removed from V and 5 bases from J, the gap between germline ends came to 8 bases. CDR3: CSVNFHNEQFF. The CDR3 region has the DNA TGCAGCGTCAACTTCCACAATGAGCAGTTCTTC.

The table lists this clonotype with many counts. The J gene is TRBJ2-1, the V gene TRBV3-1; 8 bases map to TRBD2. After removal of 1 base from V and 8 bases from J, the junction contained 4 bases not matched to a gene. The CDR3 spans 14 residues. Germline V CDR1 and CDR2: LGHDT, YNNKEL (reference sequence). The CDR3: CASSQAGGPDEQFF. The CDR3 DNA reads as TGTGCCAGCAGCCAAGCGGGAGGGCCAGATGAGCAGTTCTTC.

This rearrangement joins TRBV20-1 to TRBJ2-5; TRBD2 agrees at 14 bases. The CDR3 covers 19 residues. The germline CDR1 and CDR2 sequences are DFQATT and SNEGSKA (reference sequence). The ends lost 2 bases at V and 0 bases at J; junction bases unmatched: 11. CDR3 sequence: CSARKGTSGSSGYQETQYF. As DNA, the CDR3 is TGCAGTGCTAGAAAGGGGACTAGCGGGAGTTCTGGGTACCAAGAGACCCAGTACTTC.

This clonotype was recorded at least ten times. This sequence joins TRBV6-5 and TRBJ2-2, with D perhaps given as TRBD1 or TRBD2 (6 bases each). V shed 2 bases and J shed 4 bases, with 8 bases lying between them. CDR1 and CDR2 from the germline V gene are MNHEY and SVGAGI. The CDR3 extends over 14 amino acids. The CDR3 coding sequence is TGTGCCAGCAGTTACAGGGGGGCCACCGGGGAGCTGTTTTTT. Protein product: CASSYRGATGELFF.

The rearrangement uses TRBV7-3 and TRBJ2-3; 7 bases are a match to TRBD2. The CDR3 covers 15 residues. Looked up from germline, CDR1 is SGHTA and CDR2 is FQGTGA. V lost 2 bases, J lost 3 bases, and 5 bases stayed unmatched. CDR3 nucleotide sequence: TGTGCCAGCAGCTTACGGCGTAGCGGGACAGATACGCAGTATTTT. Amino acid sequence: CASSLRRSGTDTQYF.

This clonotype appeared many times. The chain employs TRBV12-3 or TRBV12-4 and TRBJ2-3; possible D gene TRBD2, 6 bases. Trimming stripped 6 bases from V and 3 bases from J, with 16 bases between. The CDR3 extends over 15 amino acids. This CDR3 reads CASSSGSGGTDTQYF. The DNA of the CDR3 is TGTGCCAGCAGCTCAGGTAGCGGCGGTACAGATACGCAGTATTTT.

This clonotype appeared a few times. The rearrangement links TRBV29-1 to TRBJ2-1; 9 nucleotides agree with TRBD2. This CDR3 has 14 amino acids. The V segment lost 2 bases and the J segment 5 bases; nucleotides outside the gene matches: 4. Germline V lookup: CDR1 SQVTM, CDR2 ANQGSEA. The CDR3: CSVERGRADNEQFF. CDR3 DNA sequence: TGCAGCGTTGAACGCGGGAGGGCCGACAATGAGCAGTTCTTC.

This clonotype was seen ten or more times. The rearrangement links TRBV10-2 to TRBJ1-1, with D possibly being TRBD1 (5 bases). V dropped 4 bases and J dropped 3 bases, with 12 bases sitting between them. Germline lookup yields CDR1 WSHSY and CDR2 SAAADI. The CDR3 is 14 residues long. The CDR3 nucleotides read TGCGCCAGCAGTGCTGTGGGGCTGGACACTGAAGCTTTCTTT. This sequence encodes CASSAVGLDTEAFF.

This clonotype was picked up many times. The genes are TRBV12-3 or TRBV12-4 and TRBJ2-2; 7 nucleotides align to TRBD1. The V segment lost 5 bases and the J segment 0 bases; nucleotides outside the gene matches: 6. This CDR3 is built from 16 residues. The CDR3 protein is CASSLSGTANTGELFF. CDR3 nucleotides: TGTGCCAGCAGTCTAAGTGGGACAGCGAACACCGGGGAGCTGTTTTTT.

This clonotype has a handful of counts. CDR3 loop: CASSHPSPAQETQYF. CDR3 bases: TGTGCCAGCAGCCACCCCTCGCCGGCACAAGAGACCCAGTACTTC. The genes are TRBV3-1 and TRBJ2-5, with D uncertain. Trimming took 3 bases from V and 2 from J, leaving 13 bases between them. This CDR3 comprises 15 residues. Germline CDR1 and CDR2: LGHDT and YNNKEL (reference sequence).

This chain links TRBV30 with TRBJ1-1; TRBD1 is a possible D gene (6 bases). CDR3 size: 13 residues. Trimming stripped 2 bases from V and 6 bases from J, with 13 bases between. Germline V gene data show CDR1 as GTSNPN and CDR2 as SVGIG (reference sequence). CDR3: CAWSFQGKAEAFF. Written as DNA, the CDR3 is TGTGCCTGGAGTTTTCAGGGGAAAGCTGAAGCTTTCTTT.

This clonotype has a count of ten or more. CDR3 loop: CASSQEGLWSNYGYTF. The CDR3 DNA is TGCGCCAGCAGCCAAGAGGGTCTATGGTCGAACTATGGCTACACCTTC. This chain joins TRBV4-1 and TRBJ1-2; D gene ambiguous. The CDR3 loop spans 16 amino acids. Germline V gene sequence: CDR1 MGHRA, CDR2 YSYEKL. V was trimmed by 0 bases and J by 2 bases, leaving 13 bases between them.

In this sample, this clonotype turned up many times. The genes are TRBV5-1 and TRBJ2-7; D uncertain. Trimming removed 4 bases from V and 4 bases from J, with 6 bases in between. The CDR3 is made up of 11 amino acids. Germline values: CDR1 SGHRS, CDR2 YFSETQ. The CDR3 reads CASSPSYEQYV. The DNA of the CDR3 is TGCGCCAGCAGCCCTAGTTACGAGCAGTACGTC.